The rows below give T cell receptor beta chains drawn from one sample of a study of T cells after yellow fever vaccination. TCRdb reanalysed the 5' RACE reads using MiXCR and keeps one entry per CDR3 protein. The sample yields 450,000 to 600,000 distinct CDR3 sequences, about 13% seen once. Specimen: PBMCs, collected on the day of the yellow fever booster vaccination. Every receptor here comes from a man aged 25 to 40 who received the YFV17D yellow fever vaccine. Each CDR3 is given with its conserved first and last residue. The order of the fields is clone size, CDR3 length, V gene, D gene, J gene, CDR3 DNA, CDR3 protein. D genes are given only for firm matches. Size tells how often a clone was seen (once, few, many) or the class of an expanded clone, and some rows leave it out.

.	15	TRBV20-1	.	TRBJ2-1	TGCAGTGCTAGACGCAGCGGACTCTCCTACAATGAGCAGTTCTTC	CSARRSGLSYNEQFF
few	18	TRBV11-2	.	TRBJ2-3	TGTGCCAGCAGCGTGGGGGGTTCCAAACTCTTTAGCACAGATACGCAGTATTTT	CASSVGGSKLFSTDTQYF
.	15	TRBV10-2	TRBD2	TRBJ2-7	TGCGCCAGCAGTGTTCGCCTAGCGGGCACCTACGAGCAGTACTTC	CASSVRLAGTYEQYF
.	15	TRBV30	TRBD2	TRBJ2-5	TGTGCCTGGGGACCCGGGACTAGCAGTAAAGAGACCCAGTACTTC	CAWGPGTSSKETQYF
few	13	TRBV7-6	.	TRBJ1-2	TGTGCCAGCGGTCCGCAGGGGATCTATGGCTACACCTTC	CASGPQGIYGYTF
.	13	TRBV29-1	.	TRBJ2-1	TGCAGCGCCATGGGGGACATGTACAATGAGCAGTTCTTC	CSAMGDMYNEQFF
.	14	TRBV20-1	.	TRBJ1-4	TGCAGTGCTAGGGGACAAGGGGCGGCGGTACGACTGTTTTTT	CSARGQGAAVRLFF
.	17	TRBV4-3	TRBD2	TRBJ2-1	TGCGCCAGCAGCCAAAACCAAGCGGGAAGGGGCGGGGAGGAGCAGTTCTTC	CASSQNQAGRGGEEQFF
few	14	TRBV12-3/TRBV12-4	.	TRBJ2-2	TGTGCCATCGCCTATACAACGAACACCGGGGAGCTGTTTTTT	CAIAYTTNTGELFF
.	15	TRBV9	.	TRBJ2-1	TGTGCCAGCACCCTTGCCCCCAACTCCTACAATGAGCAGTTCTTC	CASTLAPNSYNEQFF
.	12	TRBV11-1	.	TRBJ2-7	TGTGCCAGCAGCTCCAACACGTACGAGCAGTACTTC	CASSSNTYEQYF
few	13	TRBV5-1	.	TRBJ2-5	TGCGCCAGCAGCTCGGCAGGGACAGAGACCCAGTACTTC	CASSSAGTETQYF
.	13	TRBV20-1	.	TRBJ1-1	TGCAGTTCCCTAGGGGAGGCGAGAGCTGAAGCTTTCTTT	CSSLGEARAEAFF
many	16	TRBV7-2	TRBD1	TRBJ2-3	TGTGCCAGCAGCGTCCGGGACAGGGGTAGCACAGATACGCAGTATTTT	CASSVRDRGSTDTQYF
.	13	TRBV7-2	.	TRBJ2-5	TGTGCCAGCAGCTCCCACGATGGAGAGACCCAGTACTTC	CASSSHDGETQYF
.	15	TRBV23-1	TRBD1	TRBJ2-1	TGCGCCAGCAGTCCTAACCGGGACAGGGGTCATGAGCAGTTCTTC	CASSPNRDRGHEQFF
few	16	TRBV14	TRBD2	TRBJ2-7	TGTGCCAGCAGCCAGACGACTAGCTCCTACGGATACGAGCAGTACTTC	CASSQTTSSYGYEQYF
.	16	TRBV10-3	.	TRBJ2-3	TGTGCCATCAGTGATCCGGGGGCGCCCAGCACAGATACGCAGTATTTT	CAISDPGAPSTDTQYF
many	14	TRBV19	.	TRBJ1-1	TGTGCCAGTAGTATAGAGTCAGGGAACACTGAAGCTTTCTTT	CASSIESGNTEAFF
few	13	TRBV7-6	.	TRBJ2-7	TGTGCCAGCGGGAGAGGATGGGGGTACGAGCAGTACTTC	CASGRGWGYEQYF
few	15	TRBV29-1	TRBD2	TRBJ2-1	TGCAGCCTTGATGGCTTCGCGGGAGTAACAAATGAGCAGTTCTTC	CSLDGFAGVTNEQFF
.	19	TRBV15	TRBD2	TRBJ2-7	TGTGCCACCAGCAGAGTCGGACTAGCGGGAGGGCCTCGAGTGGGCGAGCAGTACTTC	CATSRVGLAGGPRVGEQYF
.	14	TRBV12-3/TRBV12-4	.	TRBJ1-6	TGTGCCAGCCGTGTATGGGAGCGAAATTCACCCCTCCACTTT	CASRVWERNSPLHF
few	16	TRBV4-3	TRBD2	TRBJ2-1	TGCGCCAGCAGCCAAGATACGGCGGGAGGGTACAATGAGCAGTTCTTC	CASSQDTAGGYNEQFF
.	15	TRBV20-1	TRBD2	TRBJ2-3	TGCAGTGCTAGTTTGCGGGAGAAGGCGACAGATACGCAGTATTTT	CSASLREKATDTQYF
few	17	TRBV7-6	TRBD1	TRBJ2-3	TGTGCCAGCAGCCTCAAACGACAGGGGAGTAAAGCAGATACGCAGTATTTT	CASSLKRQGSKADTQYF
few	13	TRBV2	.	TRBJ2-7	TGTGCCAGCATAGGCGGGGGACAGCACGAGCAGTACTTC	CASIGGGQHEQYF
few	15	TRBV6-1	.	TRBJ2-5	TGTGCCAGCAGTCCGGGAACTAGCTCACAAGAGACCCAGTACTTC	CASSPGTSSQETQYF
few	13	TRBV20-1	.	TRBJ2-3	TGCAGTGCCTTCCACCGGGCCAAAGATACGCAGTATTTT	CSAFHRAKDTQYF
once	15	TRBV6-5	TRBD1	TRBJ2-7	TGTGCCAGCAGTTCGTCGGGACAGGGCTCCCACGAGCAGTACTTC	CASSSSGQGSHEQYF
few	17	TRBV30	TRBD1	TRBJ1-6	TGTGCCTGGAGCCCTGGGACAGGGGGACGATATAATTCACCCCTCCACTTT	CAWSPGTGGRYNSPLHF
few	16	TRBV4-3	.	TRBJ1-5	TGCGCCAGCAGCCAAGTATTGTCTTTGGGCAATCAGCCCCAGCATTTT	CASSQVLSLGNQPQHF
.	14	TRBV7-9	TRBD2	TRBJ2-1	TGTGCCAGCCGTGGTAGCGGGAGGTTCCATGAGCAGTTCTTC	CASRGSGRFHEQFF
.	15	TRBV20-1	.	TRBJ2-7	TGCAGTGCTACGTCCATGAACAGGGCCTCCTACGAGCAGTACTTC	CSATSMNRASYEQYF
few	13	TRBV5-6	.	TRBJ1-1	TGTGCCAGCAGCGGCAGGAGGAACACTGAAGCTTTCTTT	CASSGRRNTEAFF
.	17	TRBV6-5	.	TRBJ2-1	TGTGCCAGCAGTTACTTTAATCCGACTAGCTCCTACAATGAGCAGTTCTTC	CASSYFNPTSSYNEQFF
few	13	TRBV12-3/TRBV12-4	.	TRBJ1-1	TGTGCCAGCCTGTGGGGGGCTCGTACTGAAGCTTTCTTT	CASLWGARTEAFF
few	15	TRBV20-1	.	TRBJ2-5	TGCAGTGCCGAGAAGGGTTCCAGAACGGGCGAGACCCAGTACTTC	CSAEKGSRTGETQYF
.	12	TRBV7-9	.	TRBJ2-2	TGTGCCAGTCAGGGGATCACCGGGGAGCTGTTTTTT	CASQGITGELFF
few	15	TRBV7-3	.	TRBJ2-3	TGTGCCAGCAGCCCAAGTCTGGGGATCACAGATACGCAGTATTTT	CASSPSLGITDTQYF
many	15	TRBV7-2	.	TRBJ2-7	TGTGCCAGTAAAGACGACCCGGCTATCCTCGGCGAGCAGTACTTC	CASKDDPAILGEQYF
.	13	TRBV20-1	TRBD1	TRBJ2-7	TGCAGTGCTCAGACAGGGGTCTCCTACGAGCAGTACTTC	CSAQTGVSYEQYF
.	14	TRBV28	.	TRBJ2-5	TGTGCCTGCAGTTCACCCGGACGAGGGGAGACCCAGTACTTC	CACSSPGRGETQYF
.	17	TRBV5-1	TRBD2	TRBJ2-7	TGCGCCAGCAGTTCACAGTCCTCTAGCGGGGTCTCCTACGAGCAGTACTTC	CASSSQSSSGVSYEQYF
few	14	TRBV7-2	.	TRBJ2-3	TGTGCCAGCAGCTGGTGGACTGAGGCAGATACGCAGTATTTT	CASSWWTEADTQYF
many	15	TRBV20-1	.	TRBJ2-1	TGCAGTGCTAGGGCCCCCTCGGGCCGAGACAATGAGCAGTTCTTC	CSARAPSGRDNEQFF
few	14	TRBV6-5	.	TRBJ2-1	TGTGCCAGCAGTTACTCTGCCCTGTACAATGAGCAGTTCTTC	CASSYSALYNEQFF
.	16	TRBV9	TRBD2	TRBJ2-1	TGTGCCAGCAGCGTAGCTCCTAGCGGGACCGACAATGAGCAGTTCTTC	CASSVAPSGTDNEQFF
.	15	TRBV11-2	.	TRBJ2-2	TGTGCCAGCAGCTCCAACAGGGTGGACACCGGGGAGCTGTTTTTT	CASSSNRVDTGELFF
many	13	TRBV24-1	.	TRBJ2-1	TGTGCCACCAGTGATTACGTGGGGGGTGAGCAGTTCTTC	CATSDYVGGEQFF
many	16	TRBV5-1	TRBD1	TRBJ2-1	TGCGCCAGCAGCTTGGCCGGACAGGGGGCGAGAAATGAGCAGTTCTTC	CASSLAGQGARNEQFF
.	12	TRBV5-6	.	TRBJ1-1	TGTGCCAGCAGCCAGCCCCCGGGGGAGAGTTTCTTT	CASSQPPGESFF